These 24 T cell receptor beta chains originate from one sample sequenced in a study of technical replicates of blood from a few donors. Data came from immunoSEQ multiplex PCR; TCRdb stores just in-frame clones and leaves some out. The sample contains about 73,000 clones, just over 90% of which appear only once. Sequencing was carried out using T cells isolated from PBMCs. Receptors originate from a human donor in good health.

The chain recombines TRBV18 with TRBJ2-3, with TRBD2 as a possible D gene (6 bases). Germline V lookup: CDR1 KGHSH, CDR2 LQKENI. This CDR3 is built from 17 residues. Deletions cut 3 bases from V and 3 bases from J, with 19 bases between. The CDR3 protein is CASSPLSASVGTDTQYF. CDR3 DNA sequence: TGTGCCAGCTCACCTCTCTCAGCTAGCGTCGGAACAGATACGCAGTATTTT.

This chain connects TRBV27 to TRBJ1-1, with 10 bases that match TRBD1. This CDR3 region has 16 residues. Germline V CDR1 and CDR2: MNHEY, SMNVEV (reference sequence). The ends lost 3 bases at V and 3 bases at J; junction bases unmatched: 7. The CDR3 region has the DNA TGTGCCAGCAGTTTTGGTGGGGACAGGGGATACACTGAAGCTTTCTTT. Residues: CASSFGGDRGYTEAFF.

This rearrangement joins TRBV10-3 to TRBJ2-7, with D perhaps matching TRBD2 (5 bases). V lost 0 bases to trimming and J lost 3 bases, with 18 bases between them. There are 17 residues in the CDR3. In germline, CDR1 is ENHRY, CDR2 SYGVKD. The DNA for the CDR3 is TGTGCCATCAGTGAGTCAGTTCAACCTACCAGCGGCTACGAGCAGTACTTC. Its translation: CAISESVQPTSGYEQYF.

This sequence joins TRBV7-9 and TRBJ2-7; D is undetermined. Trimming took 1 base from V and 0 from J, leaving 13 bases between them. CDR1 SEHNR and CDR2 FQNEAQ come from the germline V gene (reference sequence). The CDR3 sequence is 16 residues long. The DNA of the CDR3 is TGTGCCAGCAGCTTAGAAGGCGTAGCCCTCTCCTACGAGCAGTACTTC. Protein product: CASSLEGVALSYEQYF.

V usage is TRBV7-9 and J usage is TRBJ1-1; TRBD1 agrees at 7 bases. J gave up 0 bases and V 5 bases, and 6 bases lay outside the gene matches. CDR1 is SEHNR, CDR2 FQNEAQ, per germline (reference sequence). The CDR3 is 15 amino acids. The CDR3 coding sequence is TGTGCCAGCAGCCCGCAGACAGGGATGAACACTGAAGCTTTCTTT. As protein: CASSPQTGMNTEAFF.

CDR3 region: CASSYSGRIYNEQFF. The CDR3 region has the DNA TGTGCCAGCAGTTATTCCGGGAGGATCTACAATGAGCAGTTCTTC. V is TRBV6-5 and J is TRBJ2-1; TRBD2 agrees at 7 bases. The J segment lost 3 bases and the V segment lost 3 bases, leaving 5 bases of the junction unmatched. CDR3 length: 15 amino acids. CDR1 and CDR2 (germline): MNHEY, SVGAGI.

This rearrangement joins TRBV27 to TRBJ1-1; tentatively, D is TRBD1 (5 bases). Germline V CDR1 and CDR2: MNHEY, SMNVEV (reference sequence). Trimming took 3 bases from V and 1 from J, leaving 9 bases between them. The CDR3 contains 14 residues. The CDR3 loop reads CASSLGLQNTEAFF. The DNA of the CDR3 is TGTGCCAGCAGTTTGGGGCTCCAGAACACTGAAGCTTTCTTT.

The chain uses TRBV18 and TRBJ2-1, with 7 bases aligning to TRBD2. The CDR3 sequence is 17 residues long. Trimming at V came to 3 bases and at J to 8 bases, leaving 16 bases not matched to a gene. CDR1 and CDR2 (germline): KGHSH, LQKENI. DNA for the CDR3: TGTGCCAGCTCACCGAAACTAGCGCTTCGAAGGGACGATGAGCAGTTCTTC. Translation: CASSPKLALRRDDEQFF.

The V call is TRBV15, the J call TRBJ2-7; possible D gene TRBD1, 5 bases. The ends were cut back, 6 bases at V and 2 bases at J, with 5 bases in the middle. The germline CDR1 and CDR2 sequences are LNHNV and YYDKDF (reference sequence). The length of the CDR3 is 11 residues. CDR3 residues: CATRDTYEQYF. The CDR3 DNA is TGTGCCACCAGGGACACCTACGAGCAGTACTTC.

This chain connects TRBV7-8 to TRBJ2-1, with unresolved D. The CDR3 is 13 residues long. The germline V gene encodes CDR1 SGHVS and CDR2 FQNEAQ. V gave up 8 bases and J gave up 0 bases, with 8 bases separating them. The CDR3 reads CASQRFSYNEQFF. CDR3 sequence (DNA): TGTGCCAGCCAGCGTTTCTCCTACAATGAGCAGTTCTTC.

The rearrangement uses TRBV6-1 and TRBJ1-1; 10 nucleotides align to TRBD1. CDR3 length equals 15 residues. Germline V gene sequence: CDR1 MNHNS, CDR2 SASEGT. V was pared by 5 bases and J by 5 bases, with 8 bases of the junction left unmatched. CDR3 DNA: TGTGCCAGCAGTCCGCGGACAGGGGGTAGAACTGAAGCTTTCTTT. Translating it yields CASSPRTGGRTEAFF.

A few counts support this clone. This chain uses TRBV5-6 with TRBJ1-6, with a tentative D call TRBD1 (5 bases). The germline V gene encodes CDR1 SGHDT and CDR2 YYEEEE. This CDR3 is 15 amino acids long. V lost 4 bases and J 7 bases, leaving 15 bases between the germline ends. For the CDR3, the DNA is TGTGCCAGCAGCCCCCTTTGGGGGGAGAATTCACCCCTCCACTTT. Protein: CASSPLWGENSPLHF. The full variable domain, with the rest looked up from reference TRBV5-6 and TRBJ1-6, is DAGVTQSPTHLIKTRGQQVTLRCSPKSGHDTVSWYQQALGQGPQFIFQYYEEEERQRGNFPDRFSGHQFPNYSSELNVNALLLGDSALYLCASSPLWGENSPLHFGNGTRLTVT.

V and J are TRBV6-1 and TRBJ2-3, with D possibly TRBD2 on 5 matching bases. Trimming stripped 0 bases from V and 0 bases from J, with 10 bases between. The germline CDR1 and CDR2 sequences are MNHNS and SASEGT. The CDR3 spans 16 residues. Here the CDR3 DNA reads TGTGCCAGCAGTGAAGCTGTACTAGGGAGCACAGATACGCAGTATTTT. Encoded protein: CASSEAVLGSTDTQYF.

J is TRBJ2-1 and V is TRBV9, with 7 nucleotides matching TRBD1. Germline trimming cut 0 bases from V and 10 bases from J; bases unmatched to any gene: 22. CDR3 length equals 19 residues. Germline V gives CDR1 SGDLS, CDR2 YYNGEE. CDR3 loop: CASSVAMRATGPLQGEQFF. CDR3 DNA: TGTGCCAGCAGCGTAGCGATGCGGGCGACGGGCCCCCTACAGGGGGAGCAGTTCTTC.

V is TRBV6-5 and J is TRBJ2-7, with 8 positions matching TRBD2. CDR1 and CDR2 (germline): MNHEY, SVGAGI. V dropped 0 bases and J dropped 6; count of bases not matched to a gene: 4. CDR3 size: 14 residues. The CDR3 region is CASSYSGGAGEQYF. DNA for the CDR3: TGTGCCAGCAGTTACTCCGGGGGGGCGGGCGAGCAGTACTTC.

This clone was recorded only once. V is TRBV6-5 and J is TRBJ2-7; 8 bases align to TRBD1. Germline assignment: CDR1 MNHEY and CDR2 SVGAGI. V lost 6 bases and J lost 6; bases outside the gene matches: 13. The CDR3 sequence is 15 residues long. The CDR3 DNA reads as TGTGCCAGCAGGCCCGGGACAGGCGGAAGGAGCGAGCAGTACTTC. Protein product: CASRPGTGGRSEQYF.

This chain joins TRBV6-5 and TRBJ2-3; D might be TRBD1 (6 bases). The CDR3 totals 15 residues. Trimming took 4 bases from V and 2 from J, leaving 13 bases between them. Germline CDR1 and CDR2: MNHEY and SVGAGI. This CDR3 reads CASSSYGGYTDTQYF. CDR3 nucleotides: TGTGCCAGCAGTTCCTATGGGGGCTACACAGATACGCAGTATTTT.

The rearrangement links TRBV6-5 to TRBJ1-2; TRBD1 matches 9 bases. Germline V gives CDR1 MNHEY, CDR2 SVGAGI. The CDR3 is made up of 11 amino acids. The V and J ends lost 10 bases and 8 bases, in that order; junction bases with no gene match: 5. CDR3 nucleotides: TGTGCCACCACAGGGGGCTCGGGCTACACCTTC. This gives the protein CATTGGSGYTF.

The CDR3 region is CASSISGALTQYF. The CDR3 DNA is TGTGCCAGCAGCATTAGCGGGGCTTTGACCCAGTACTTC. The chain is built from TRBV6-1 and TRBJ2-5; TRBD2 aligns across 8 bases. Looked up from germline, CDR1 is MNHNS and CDR2 is SASEGT. The CDR3 is 13 residues long. Unmatched junction bases numbered 7, after V lost 6 bases and J lost 7 bases.

The V and J genes are TRBV7-9 and TRBJ1-5; 7 nucleotides agree with TRBD1. The CDR3 extends over 14 amino acids. J lost 1 base, V lost 3 bases, and 0 bases had no gene match. The germline V gene encodes CDR1 SEHNR and CDR2 FQNEAQ (reference sequence). CDR3 protein: CASSLDRSNQPQHF. In DNA form, the CDR3 reads TGTGCCAGCAGCTTGGACAGGAGCAATCAGCCCCAGCATTTT.

The chain is built from TRBV10-3 and TRBJ2-3, with TRBD2 matching over 11 bases. The CDR3 consists of 16 residues. Germline CDR1 is ENHRY and CDR2 is SYGVKD. After removal of 8 bases from V and 6 bases from J, the junction contained 13 bases not matched to a gene. This CDR3 reads CAICPLGTSGPDTQYF. DNA for the CDR3: TGTGCCATCTGCCCTTTGGGGACTAGCGGCCCGGATACGCAGTATTTT.

The chain combines TRBV27 with TRBJ1-2; a possible D gene is TRBD1 (6 bases). This CDR3 comprises 15 residues. Per the germline V gene, CDR1 is MNHEY and CDR2 is SMNVEV (reference sequence). V shed 6 bases and J shed 4 bases, with 18 bases lying between them. CDR3 sequence reads: CASREKRQVTYGYTF. The CDR3 DNA reads TGTGCCAGCAGAGAAAAAAGACAGGTGACCTATGGCTACACCTTC.

The rearrangement joins TRBV5-1 to TRBJ1-1, with 9 bases aligning to TRBD1. CDR1 and CDR2 (germline): SGHRS, YFSETQ. The CDR3 totals 14 residues. The junction had 5 bases not matched to a gene; V was cut back by 4 bases and J by 4 bases. The CDR3 is CASSGGDRATEAFF. For the CDR3, the DNA is TGCGCCAGCAGCGGGGGGGACAGGGCCACTGAAGCTTTCTTT.

The chain has TRBV29-1 and TRBJ1-3; unclear D gene. The V end was cut by 0 bases, the J end by 1 base, with 4 bases between. The CDR3 totals 13 residues. The germline gives CDR1 SQVTM, CDR2 ANQGSEA. In DNA, the CDR3 is TGCAGCGTTGAAGAGAGTTCTGGAAACACCATATATTTT. It codes for CSVEESSGNTIYF.